This paragraph covers one TCR beta chain sequence. These data are taken from a study of blood T cell repertoires in COVID-19. About the study: Nucleic acid was either cDNA or gDNA, and it came from T cells, B-cell-depleted T cells, or PBMCs.

Living in 20 to 30 US areas, the participants were between roughly 18 and 89 years of age. Recovered status in Cohort 3 required two negative PCRs, clearance, or symptom resolution. Generated by immunoSEQ multiplex PCR, the TCRdb table keeps only in-frame clones and is missing some. The data show hundreds of thousands of clones, roughly 90% seen once. Input material: PBMCs or T cells enriched from blood (not recorded which). This TCR was sampled from a man aged 35 to 55 who had recovered from COVID-19.

In nucleotides, the CDR3 is TGTGCCAGCAGTTTATTAGAGGGTACGCAGTATTTT. Its translation: CASSLLEGTQYF. The V and J genes are TRBV28 and TRBJ2-3, with D possibly matching TRBD2 (5 bases). The CDR3 loop spans 12 amino acids. Trimming stripped 1 base from V and 8 bases from J, with 7 bases between. In germline, CDR1 is MDHEN, CDR2 SYDVKM.